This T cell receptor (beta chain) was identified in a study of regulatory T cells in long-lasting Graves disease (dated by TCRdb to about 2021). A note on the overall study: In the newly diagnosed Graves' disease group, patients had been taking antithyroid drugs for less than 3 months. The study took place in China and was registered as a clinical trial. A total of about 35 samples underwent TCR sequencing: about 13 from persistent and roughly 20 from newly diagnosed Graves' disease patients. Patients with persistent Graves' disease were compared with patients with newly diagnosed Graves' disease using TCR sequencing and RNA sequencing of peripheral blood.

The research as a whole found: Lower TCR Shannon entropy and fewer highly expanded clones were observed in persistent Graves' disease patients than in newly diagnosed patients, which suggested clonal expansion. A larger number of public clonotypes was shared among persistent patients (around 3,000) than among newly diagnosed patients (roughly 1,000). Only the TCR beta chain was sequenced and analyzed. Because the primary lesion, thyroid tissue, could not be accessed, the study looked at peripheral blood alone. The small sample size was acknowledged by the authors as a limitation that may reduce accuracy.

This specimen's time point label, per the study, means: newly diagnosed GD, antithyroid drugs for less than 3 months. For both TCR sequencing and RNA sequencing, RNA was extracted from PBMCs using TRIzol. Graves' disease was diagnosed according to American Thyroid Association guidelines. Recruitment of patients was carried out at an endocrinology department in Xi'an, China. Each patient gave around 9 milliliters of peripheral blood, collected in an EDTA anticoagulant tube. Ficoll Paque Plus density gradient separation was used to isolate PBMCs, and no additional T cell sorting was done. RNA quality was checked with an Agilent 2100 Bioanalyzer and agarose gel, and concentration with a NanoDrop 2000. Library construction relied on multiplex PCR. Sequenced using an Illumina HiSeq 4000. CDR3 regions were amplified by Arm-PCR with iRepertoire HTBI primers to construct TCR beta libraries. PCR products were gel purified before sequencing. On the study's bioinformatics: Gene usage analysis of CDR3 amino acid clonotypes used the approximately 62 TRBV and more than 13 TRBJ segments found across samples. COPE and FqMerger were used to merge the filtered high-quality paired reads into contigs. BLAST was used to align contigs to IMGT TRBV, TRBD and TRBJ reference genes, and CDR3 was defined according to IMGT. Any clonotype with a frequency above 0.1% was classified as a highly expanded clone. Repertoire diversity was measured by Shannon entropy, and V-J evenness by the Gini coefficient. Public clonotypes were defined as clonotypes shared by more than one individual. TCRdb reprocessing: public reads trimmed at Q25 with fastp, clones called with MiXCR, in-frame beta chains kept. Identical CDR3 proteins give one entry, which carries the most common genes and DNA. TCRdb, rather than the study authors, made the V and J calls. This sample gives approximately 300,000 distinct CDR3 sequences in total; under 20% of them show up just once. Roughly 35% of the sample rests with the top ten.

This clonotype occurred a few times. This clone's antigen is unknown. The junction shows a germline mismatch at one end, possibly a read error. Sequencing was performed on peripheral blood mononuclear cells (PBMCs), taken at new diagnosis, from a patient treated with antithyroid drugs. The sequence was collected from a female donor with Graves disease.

The bases are TGTGCTAGTGGTTTTCCGCCAGCGGACTACGAGCAGCACTTC. Its product reads: CASGFPPADYEQHF. This sequence uses TRBV12-5 and TRBJ2-7; TRBD2 is possibly the D segment (6 matching bases). The germline V gene specifies LGHNT as CDR1 and FRNRAP as CDR2. From cysteine to phenylalanine, the CDR3 is 14 amino acids long. Only CDR3 DNA is held: 42 bases, read in frame from base 1.